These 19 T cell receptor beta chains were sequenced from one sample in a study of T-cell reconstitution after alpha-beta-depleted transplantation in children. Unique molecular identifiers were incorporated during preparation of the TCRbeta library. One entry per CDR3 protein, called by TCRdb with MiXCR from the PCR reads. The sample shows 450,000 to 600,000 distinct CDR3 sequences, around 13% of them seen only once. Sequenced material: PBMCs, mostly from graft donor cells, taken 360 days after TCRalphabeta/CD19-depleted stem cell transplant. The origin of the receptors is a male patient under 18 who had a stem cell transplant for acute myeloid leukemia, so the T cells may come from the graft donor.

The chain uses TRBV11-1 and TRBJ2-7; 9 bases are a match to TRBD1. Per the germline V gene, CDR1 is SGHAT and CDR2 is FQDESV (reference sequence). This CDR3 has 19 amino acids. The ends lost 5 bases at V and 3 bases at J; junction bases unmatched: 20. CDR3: CASSTRVPGQGRGLYEQYF. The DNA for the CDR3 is TGTGCCAGCAGCACCCGGGTCCCGGGACAGGGAAGAGGGCTCTACGAGCAGTACTTC.

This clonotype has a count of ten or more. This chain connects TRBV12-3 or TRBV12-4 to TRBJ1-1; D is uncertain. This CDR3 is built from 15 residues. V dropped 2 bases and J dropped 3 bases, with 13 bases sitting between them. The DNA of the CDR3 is TGTGCCAGCAGTTTAATCCGTATTATCGACACTGAAGCTTTCTTT. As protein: CASSLIRIIDTEAFF.

CDR3 nucleotides: TGCGCCAGCAGCACCTTTTCGGGAGCTGGGTACGAGCAGTACTTC. Protein product: CASSTFSGAGYEQYF. The genes are TRBV5-1 and TRBJ2-7, with D possibly matching TRBD2 (6 bases). The CDR3 spans 15 residues. V lost 4 bases, J lost 4 bases, and 18 bases lay in between. The V gene's germline CDR1 is SGHRS and CDR2 YFSETQ.

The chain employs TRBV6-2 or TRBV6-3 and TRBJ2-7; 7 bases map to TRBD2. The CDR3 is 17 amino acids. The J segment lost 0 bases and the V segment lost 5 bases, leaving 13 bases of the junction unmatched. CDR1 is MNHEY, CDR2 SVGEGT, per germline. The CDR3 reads CASSPEAASGISYEQYF. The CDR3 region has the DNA TGTGCCAGCAGTCCAGAGGCGGCTAGCGGAATCTCCTACGAGCAGTACTTC.

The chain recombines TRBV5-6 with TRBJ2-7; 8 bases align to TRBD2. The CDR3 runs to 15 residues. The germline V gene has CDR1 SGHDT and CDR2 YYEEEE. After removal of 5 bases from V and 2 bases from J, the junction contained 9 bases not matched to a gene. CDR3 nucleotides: TGTGCCAGCAGATGGAGGGGGACTAGAACCTACGAGCAGTACTTC. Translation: CASRWRGTRTYEQYF.

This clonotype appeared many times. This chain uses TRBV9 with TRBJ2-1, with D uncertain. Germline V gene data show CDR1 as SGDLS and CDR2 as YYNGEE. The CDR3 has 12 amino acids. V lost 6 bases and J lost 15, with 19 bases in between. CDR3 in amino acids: CASNKRTTPRFF. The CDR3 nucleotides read TGTGCCAGCAACAAACGCACAACTCCGCGGTTCTTC.

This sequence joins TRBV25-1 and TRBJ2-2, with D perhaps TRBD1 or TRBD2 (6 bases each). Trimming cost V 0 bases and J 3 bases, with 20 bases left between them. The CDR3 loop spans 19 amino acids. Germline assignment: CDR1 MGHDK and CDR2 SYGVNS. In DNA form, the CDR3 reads TGTGCCAGCAGTGAATATGGTGGTGGGGGGCCGGGGGACACCGGGGAGCTGTTTTTT. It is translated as CASSEYGGGGPGDTGELFF.

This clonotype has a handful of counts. In DNA, the CDR3 is TGTGCCAGCAGTTCCCCTTTAGCGGGAGAGCAGCACGAGCAGTACTTC. It translates to CASSSPLAGEQHEQYF. The chain uses TRBV27 and TRBJ2-7, with TRBD2 matching over 9 bases. This CDR3 region has 16 residues. Trimming cost V 4 bases and J 5 bases; bases outside gene matches: 12. CDR1 is MNHEY and CDR2 is SMNVEV in the germline V gene (reference sequence).

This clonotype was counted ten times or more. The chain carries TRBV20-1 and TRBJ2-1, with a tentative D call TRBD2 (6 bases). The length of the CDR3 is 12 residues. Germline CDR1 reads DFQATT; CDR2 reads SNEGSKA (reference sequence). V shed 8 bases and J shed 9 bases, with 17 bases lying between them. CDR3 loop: CSITGLPFEQFF. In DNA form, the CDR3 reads TGCAGTATAACGGGACTTCCGTTTGAGCAGTTCTTC.

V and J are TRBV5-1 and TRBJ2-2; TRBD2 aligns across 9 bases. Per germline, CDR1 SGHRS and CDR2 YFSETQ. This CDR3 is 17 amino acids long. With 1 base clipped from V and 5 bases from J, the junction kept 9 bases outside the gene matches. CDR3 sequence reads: CASSLKLAGAATGELFF. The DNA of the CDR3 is TGCGCCAGCAGCTTGAAACTAGCGGGCGCGGCTACCGGGGAGCTGTTTTTT.

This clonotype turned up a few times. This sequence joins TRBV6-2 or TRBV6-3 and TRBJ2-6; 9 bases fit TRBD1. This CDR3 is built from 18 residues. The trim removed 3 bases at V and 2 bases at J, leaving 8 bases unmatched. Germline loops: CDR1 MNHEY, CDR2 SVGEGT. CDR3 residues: CASSYSGQGIAGANVLTF. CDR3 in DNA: TGTGCCAGCAGTTATAGCGGACAGGGGATCGCTGGGGCCAACGTCCTGACTTTC.

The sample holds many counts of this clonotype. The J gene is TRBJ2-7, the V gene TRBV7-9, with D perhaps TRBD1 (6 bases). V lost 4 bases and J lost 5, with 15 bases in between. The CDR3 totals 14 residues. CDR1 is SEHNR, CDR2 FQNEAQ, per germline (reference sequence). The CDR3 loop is CASSSLPGEHEQYF. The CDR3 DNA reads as TGTGCCAGCAGCTCTCTCCCAGGGGAACACGAGCAGTACTTC. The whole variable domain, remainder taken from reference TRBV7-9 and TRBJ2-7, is DTGVSQNPRHKITKRGQNVTFRCDPISEHNRLYWYRQTLGQGPEFLTYFQNEAQLEKSRLLSDRFSAERPKGSFSTLEIQRTEQGDSAMYLCASSSLPGEHEQYFGPGTRLTVT.

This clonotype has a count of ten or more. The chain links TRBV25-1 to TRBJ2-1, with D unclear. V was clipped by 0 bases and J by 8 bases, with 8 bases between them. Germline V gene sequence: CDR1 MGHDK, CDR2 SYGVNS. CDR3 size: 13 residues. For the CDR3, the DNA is TGTGCCAGCAGTGAATATATCCGTTATGAGCAGTTCTTC. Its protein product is CASSEYIRYEQFF. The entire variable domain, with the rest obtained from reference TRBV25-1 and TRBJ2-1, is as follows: EADIYQTPRYLVIGTGKKITLECSQTMGHDKMYWYQQDPGMELHLIHYSYGVNSTEKGDLSSESTVSRIRTEHFPLTLESARPSHTSQYLCASSEYIRYEQFFGPGTRLTVL.

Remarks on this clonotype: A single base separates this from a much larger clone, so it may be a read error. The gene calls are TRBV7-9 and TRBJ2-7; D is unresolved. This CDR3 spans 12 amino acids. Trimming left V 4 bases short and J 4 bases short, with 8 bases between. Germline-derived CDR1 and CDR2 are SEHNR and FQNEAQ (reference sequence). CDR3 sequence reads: CASSSSWYEQYF. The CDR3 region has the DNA TGTGCCAGCAGCTCATCCTGGTACGAGCAGTACTTC.

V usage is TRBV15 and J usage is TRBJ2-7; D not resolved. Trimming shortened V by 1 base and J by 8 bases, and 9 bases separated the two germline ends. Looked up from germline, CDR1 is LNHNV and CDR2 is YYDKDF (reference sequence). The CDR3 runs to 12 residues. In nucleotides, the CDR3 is TGTGCCACCAGCAGAGTTCAGAACAAGCAGTACTTC. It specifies CATSRVQNKQYF. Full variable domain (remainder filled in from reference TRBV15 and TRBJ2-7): DAMVIQNPRYQVTQFGKPVTLSCSQTLNHNVMYWYQQKSSQAPKLLFHYYDKDFNNEADTPDNFQSRRPNTSFCFLDIRSPGLGDTAMYLCATSRVQNKQYFGPGTRLTVT.

CDR3 DNA sequence: TGTGCCAGCAGCGGGTCCGGGACTAGATGGATCGAGCAGTACTTC. Its translation is CASSGSGTRWIEQYF. V is TRBV7-9 and J is TRBJ2-7; 8 bases line up with TRBD2. Germline values: CDR1 SEHNR, CDR2 FQNEAQ (reference sequence). V lost 5 bases to trimming and J lost 6 bases; unmatched junction nucleotides: 12. The CDR3 runs to 15 residues.

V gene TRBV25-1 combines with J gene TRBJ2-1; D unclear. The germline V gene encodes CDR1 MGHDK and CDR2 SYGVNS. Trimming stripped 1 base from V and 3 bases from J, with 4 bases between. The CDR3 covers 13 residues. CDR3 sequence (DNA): TGTGCCAGCAGTGAATGGGTCTACAATGAGCAGTTCTTC. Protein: CASSEWVYNEQFF.

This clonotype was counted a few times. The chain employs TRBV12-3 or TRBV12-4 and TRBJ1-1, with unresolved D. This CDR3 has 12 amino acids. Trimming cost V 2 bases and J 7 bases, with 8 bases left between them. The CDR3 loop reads CASSLYVNEAFF. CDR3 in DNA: TGTGCCAGCAGTTTATATGTAAATGAAGCTTTCTTT.

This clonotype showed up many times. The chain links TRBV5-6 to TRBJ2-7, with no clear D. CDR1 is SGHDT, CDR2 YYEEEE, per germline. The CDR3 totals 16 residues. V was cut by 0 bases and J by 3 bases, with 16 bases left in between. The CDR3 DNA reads TGTGCCAGCAGCTTGGGGGCTAGAGGTATGAGCTACGAGCAGTACTTC. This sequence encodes CASSLGARGMSYEQYF.